The rows below give T cell receptor beta chains drawn from one sample of a study of T cell repertoires in cytomegalovirus infection. TCRdb called the reads again in MiXCR, with one record for every CDR3 protein. The sample has around 750,000 distinct CDR3 sequences; about 33% are singletons. Their antigens remain unidentified. The sample was cultured CD8+ T cells from PBMCs, taken from culture after CMV antigen stimulation. The receptor set was obtained from a human donor in good health (CMV status not recorded). Some clones in this sample may be carry-over from other donors' samples. Both conserved end residues are trimmed from each CDR3.

j_gene | v_gene | CDR3aa
TRBJ2-7 | TRBV27 | ASSPSQGEEAYEQY
TRBJ2-4 | TRBV12-5 | ASGWTSGGRTDIQY
TRBJ2-2 | TRBV7-9 | ASSSPSRELF
TRBJ2-5 | TRBV2 | ASWDGGGETQY
TRBJ1-1 | TRBV12-5 | ASGFGTETFMNTEAF
TRBJ1-1 | TRBV12-3/TRBV12-4 | ASRPQGRDTEAF
TRBJ2-4 | TRBV11-2 | ASSLVPSGGQGPKSLAKNIQY
TRBJ2-7 | TRBV25-1 | ASSEPGSYEQY
TRBJ2-1 | TRBV6-1 | ASRGTSGAPYNEQF
TRBJ2-7 | TRBV14 | ASSHLDRAYEQY
TRBJ1-2 | TRBV29-1 | SVAGGPYGYT
TRBJ2-1 | TRBV6-1 | ASSDWSGDSTYNEQF
TRBJ2-3 | TRBV20-1 | SVPSRYGRGRDTDTQY
TRBJ1-2 | TRBV4-1 | ASSPDEGAVRGYT